These T cell receptor beta chains were read from a single sample in a study of shared clonotypes between healthy human individuals. The protocol was immunoSEQ multiplex PCR, while the TCRdb copy is restricted to in-frame clones and leaves out a portion. Of over a million clones in the sample, more than 65% were seen once. Sequenced input: memory CD4+ T cells sorted from blood. The receptors were gathered from a man between 18 and 35 years old in good health. Each CDR3 is given with its conserved first and last residue. A D gene is named only where the DNA matches it firmly.

v_gene	len	d_gene	CDR3aa
TRBV30	14	.	CAWTREGPGQPQHF
TRBV5-6	15	.	CASSLAGVSGGEAFF
TRBV28	16	.	CASVPSGGPVFYEQYF
TRBV19	12	.	CASTTGWTEAFF
TRBV23-1	14	.	CASSRSLASHEQYF
TRBV6-1	15	.	CASSALKQGTDTQYF
TRBV5-4	16	TRBD1	CASSYFGQGNTGELFF
TRBV9	18	.	CASSDHPQSGSYNSPLHF
TRBV10-2	13	.	CASSGGLYNEQFF
TRBV11-2	14	TRBD2	CASSFGGGGDIQYF
TRBV12-5	14	.	CASAEGAWSTEAFF
TRBV11-2	13	.	CASSLYRAYEQYF
TRBV2	20	TRBD2	CASSELFGTSGPSSYNEQFF